One sample yielded the 10 T cell receptor beta chains listed below, sequenced in a study of T cell repertoires in cytomegalovirus infection. Each CDR3 protein is one row after TCRdb ran MiXCR on the reads. Of nearly 700,000 distinct CDR3 sequences in the sample, roughly 36% were seen once. These TCRs' antigens remain unknown. Material: cultured PBMCs, obtained from culture after CMV antigen stimulation. The receptors stem from a human donor in good health (CMV status not recorded). Some clones in this sample may be carry-over from other donors' samples.

In its sample, this clonotype was seen once. The chain combines TRBV7-2 with TRBJ2-1; 16 positions match TRBD2. CDR1 and CDR2 from the germline V gene are SGHTA and FQGNSA. Germline trimming cut 5 bases from V and 9 bases from J; bases unmatched to any gene: 13. This CDR3 has 18 amino acids. This CDR3 is CASSAGLAGGHGSGEQFF. CDR3 nucleotide sequence: TGTGCCAGCAGCGCGGGACTAGCGGGGGGGCATGGTTCCGGTGAGCAGTTCTTC.

The J gene is TRBJ2-5, the V gene TRBV18, with unresolved D. CDR1 and CDR2 (germline): KGHSH, LQKENI. The CDR3 length is 16 residues. The V gene lost 0 bases and the J gene lost 4 bases, with 15 bases spanning the gap. The CDR3 reads CASSPPGPRRGETQYF. The CDR3 DNA reads as TGTGCCAGCTCACCACCGGGTCCACGGCGCGGAGAGACCCAGTACTTC.

The table lists this clonotype with a few counts. The chain is built from TRBV4-1 and TRBJ2-1; TRBD2 agrees at 7 bases. The CDR3 runs 16 residues. Germline values: CDR1 MGHRA, CDR2 YSYEKL. V gave up 4 bases and J gave up 4 bases; unmatched junction bases: 10. For the CDR3, the DNA is TGCGCCAGCAGCCTTTGGACTAGTGATAAATACAATGAGCAGTTCTTC. It specifies CASSLWTSDKYNEQFF.

This clonotype was counted only a few times. V usage is TRBV4-1 and J usage is TRBJ1-2, with 10 bases lining up with TRBD1. This CDR3 is 15 amino acids long. V shed 2 bases, J shed 7 bases, and the junction held 7 bases outside the gene matches. Germline V CDR1 and CDR2: MGHRA, YSYEKL. CDR3 sequence (DNA): TGCGCCAGCAGCCAACTAGGGACAGGGGATCGTGGCTACACCTTC. It specifies CASSQLGTGDRGYTF.

The chain couples TRBV12-3 or TRBV12-4 to TRBJ1-2; 8 bases agree with TRBD1. The V gene end was trimmed by 6 bases and the J gene end by 2 bases; junction bases not matched to a gene: 8. The CDR3 has 15 residues. CDR3 amino acids: CASSRGTGGNYGYTF. CDR3 coding DNA: TGTGCCAGCAGCCGCGGGACAGGCGGCAACTATGGCTACACCTTC.

This clonotype was seen only a few times. The chain has TRBV6-2 or TRBV6-3 and TRBJ2-7; TRBD1 matches at 8 bases. The CDR3 totals 16 residues. Germline lookup yields CDR1 MNHEY and CDR2 SVGEGT. J gave up 5 bases and V 0 bases, and 9 bases lay outside the gene matches. CDR3 in amino acids: CASSYSMDRAVDEQYF. CDR3 nucleotide sequence: TGTGCCAGCAGTTACTCGATGGACAGGGCAGTGGACGAGCAGTACTTC.

This clonotype was seen repeatedly, ten times or more. V gene TRBV7-2 combines with J gene TRBJ1-1; no firm D call. Germline lookup yields CDR1 SGHTA and CDR2 FQGNSA. The V gene lost 3 bases and the J gene lost 0 bases, with 5 bases spanning the gap. The CDR3 totals 13 residues. The CDR3 region is CASSLYMNTEAFF. The CDR3 nucleotides read TGTGCCAGCAGCTTGTACATGAACACTGAAGCTTTCTTT.

The rearrangement links TRBV29-1 to TRBJ2-2; no firm D call. The CDR3 sequence is 13 residues long. V gave up 6 bases and J gave up 1 base, with 9 bases separating them. Germline V gives CDR1 SQVTM, CDR2 ANQGSEA. Here the CDR3 DNA reads TGCAGCGTGGGCCCCAAGAACACCGGGGAGCTGTTTTTT. The encoded protein is CSVGPKNTGELFF.

This clonotype showed up just a few times. V is TRBV20-1 and J is TRBJ2-3, with D perhaps matching TRBD2 (6 bases). V gave up 0 bases and J gave up 4 bases, with 14 bases separating them. Germline values: CDR1 DFQATT, CDR2 SNEGSKA (reference sequence). CDR3 size: 15 residues. The CDR3 DNA reads as TGCAGTGCTAGAGATCCCGGGAGAGGGGCAGATACGCAGTATTTT. Protein: CSARDPGRGADTQYF.

This chain joins TRBV6-1 and TRBJ2-4; maybe TRBD1 (6 bases). The CDR3 totals 14 residues. Between the trimmed V and J ends, which lost 7 bases and 8 bases, there was a span of 18 bases. Looked up from germline, CDR1 is MNHNS and CDR2 is SASEGT. Written as DNA, the CDR3 is TGTGCCAGCAAGATGCTAACAGGGAGAGACATTCAGTACTTC. This encodes CASKMLTGRDIQYF.